This TCR beta chain was captured by sequencing in a study of T cell responses to AZD1222 COVID-19 vaccine. Broader study findings: Donors were chiefly white British, with a greater number of females, and clonal diversity was perhaps underestimated.

Whether given at about 4 or about 12 weeks, second doses were pooled. Regarding this clone: Its matching antigen is unknown.

TCRdb keeps only in-frame clones here, not all; method: immunoSEQ multiplex PCR. In the table there are around 110,000 clones, around nine tenths of which are singletons. The clonotype was recovered from an adult who received the AZD1222 COVID-19 vaccine. Sequencing was performed on peripheral blood, taken 28 days after the second AZD1222 dose.

This CDR3 reads CASSLGRTRYEKLFF. The CDR3, as DNA: TGTGCCAGCAGTTTAGGACGGACGCGCTACGAAAAACTGTTTTTT. The V and J genes are TRBV27 and TRBJ1-4; D ambiguous. This CDR3 contains 15 residues. V was trimmed by 2 bases and J by 8 bases, leaving 15 bases between them. Per germline, CDR1 MNHEY and CDR2 SMNVEV (reference sequence).